This T cell receptor (beta chain) was observed in a study of CD8+CD57+ T cells in acquired aplastic anemia. Background on the study: Sorted CD4+ and CD8+ cells gave a mean 3.2 ug DNA, range 0.2 to 27.4 ug. Study-level findings and limits: A set of around 30 CD8+ CDR3 sequences was shared between patients and controls, and these sequences appeared highly expressed in patients.

Only patients with CD8+CD57+ cell expansion on flow cytometry were chosen for sequencing. When blood sampling took place, the patients had received no therapy. This clonotype was counted ten times or more. The antigen is undetermined. Profiling of TCR beta VDJ combinations and CDR3 sequences used genomic DNA as template. TCRdb re-called the reads with MiXCR, one entry per CDR3 protein. The table lists about 120,000 distinct CDR3 sequences, roughly 55% of them singletons. The TCR originated in a human donor with aplastic anemia. Material: sorted CD4+, CD8+, or CD8+CD57+ T cells (not recorded which) from PBMCs.

The CDR3 DNA reads TGTGCTAGTGGTTTGGCAACCGGGACACTAACCTACGAGCAGTACTTC. This encodes CASGLATGTLTYEQYF. The chain recombines TRBV12-5 with TRBJ2-7; a possible D gene is TRBD1 (6 bases). Trimming pared 1 base from V and 2 bases from J, leaving 15 bases between. The CDR3 spans 16 residues. Germline-derived CDR1 and CDR2 are LGHNT and FRNRAP.